The sequence of this T cell receptor (beta chain) was determined in a study of CD8 T cells in ankylosing spondylitis. General study results and limits: It was reported that disease-linked clones were significantly enriched in matched ankylosing spondylitis synovial fluid.

CDR3 size: 15 residues. Deletions cut 1 base from V and 3 bases from J, with 15 bases between. From germline, CDR1 is GTSNPN and CDR2 SVGIG (reference sequence). About this clonotype: Its target is unknown. Lacking the conserved final phenylalanine or tryptophan, this CDR3 likely reflects a read error.

Via MiXCR, TCRdb re-called the 5' RACE reads, giving one row per CDR3 protein. The table lists 200,000 or so distinct CDR3 sequences, 10% to 15% of them singletons, with approximately 11% in the top ten. Sample: blood, either unsorted or a sorted T cell fraction (not recorded which). This TCR was recovered from a female donor with ankylosing spondylitis or in good health (not recorded which). This chain uses TRBV30 with TRBJ1-1, with a weak D call TRBD1 (6 bases). This CDR3 is CAWSGRGGLDTEAFL. CDR3 in DNA: TGTGCCTGGAGTGGGAGGGGGGGTCTGGACACTGAAGCTTTCTTA.